This passage covers 6 T cell receptor beta chains from one sample sequenced in a study of T cells in Graves' hyperthyroidism and ophthalmopathy. RNA transcripts were the template for amplifying TCR beta CDR3 regions. Initially, a first-round RT-PCR of the TCR CDR3 employed the HTBI primer set. TCRdb analysed the multiplex PCR reads with MiXCR anew, one entry per CDR3 protein. Among some 600,000 distinct CDR3 sequences listed, about 14% were seen once. Sequenced: blood. These receptors originate from a woman in her twenties or thirties with Graves' hyperthyroidism that later progressed to Graves' ophthalmopathy.

This clonotype was observed at least ten times. J is TRBJ2-5 and V is TRBV14; the D is unclear. Looked up from germline, CDR1 is SGHDN and CDR2 is FVKESK. V dropped 1 base and J dropped 3 bases, with 6 bases sitting between them. The CDR3 consists of 13 residues. CDR3 protein: CASSQGWEETQYF. The CDR3 nucleotides are TGTGCCAGCAGCCAAGGTTGGGAAGAGACCCAGTACTTC.

The rearrangement links TRBV6-5 to TRBJ2-3; 8 bases match TRBD2. Germline V lookup: CDR1 MNHEY, CDR2 SVGAGI. The CDR3 spans 16 residues. Losses at the gene ends were 2 bases for V and 5 bases for J; bases not matched to a gene: 9. The CDR3 nucleotides read TGTGCCAGCAGTTACACAGGACTAGCAGCGCGAGATACGCAGTATTTT. Translation: CASSYTGLAARDTQYF.

This clonotype has a handful of counts. The chain recombines TRBV3-1 with TRBJ2-2, with a possible D match to TRBD2 (7 bases). Trimming pared 4 bases from V and 4 bases from J, leaving 19 bases between. Germline loops: CDR1 LGHDT, CDR2 YNNKEL (reference sequence). CDR3 size: 17 residues. The CDR3 protein is CASSRPTSIGGTGELFF. Written as DNA, the CDR3 is TGTGCCAGCAGCCGCCCGACTAGCATAGGGGGCACCGGGGAGCTGTTTTTT.

There are many counts of this clonotype. The genes are TRBV19 and TRBJ1-4; unclear D gene. Germline loops: CDR1 LNHDA, CDR2 SQIVND (reference sequence). CDR3 size: 15 residues. The V gene lost 3 bases and the J gene lost 3 bases, with 11 bases spanning the gap. CDR3 sequence: CASSMIGSANEKLFF. For the CDR3, the DNA is TGTGCCAGTAGTATGATCGGCAGTGCTAATGAAAAACTGTTTTTT.

This clonotype was counted ten times or more. The chain is built from TRBV12-3 or TRBV12-4 and TRBJ2-2; 12 positions agree with TRBD2. J lost 6 bases, V lost 7 bases, and 12 bases had no gene match. The CDR3 runs to 17 residues. DNA of the CDR3: TGTGCCAGCACCCCGACTAGCGGGAGTATGGGCGCCGGGGAGCTGTTTTTT. Amino acids: CASTPTSGSMGAGELFF.

This chain uses TRBV12-3 or TRBV12-4 with TRBJ1-2; 8 nucleotides line up with TRBD1. The CDR3 has 15 residues. V lost 8 bases and J lost 2; bases outside the gene matches: 10. The CDR3 reads CASWFRGQGNYGYTF. The DNA for the CDR3 is TGTGCCAGCTGGTTCAGGGGGCAGGGGAACTATGGCTACACCTTC.